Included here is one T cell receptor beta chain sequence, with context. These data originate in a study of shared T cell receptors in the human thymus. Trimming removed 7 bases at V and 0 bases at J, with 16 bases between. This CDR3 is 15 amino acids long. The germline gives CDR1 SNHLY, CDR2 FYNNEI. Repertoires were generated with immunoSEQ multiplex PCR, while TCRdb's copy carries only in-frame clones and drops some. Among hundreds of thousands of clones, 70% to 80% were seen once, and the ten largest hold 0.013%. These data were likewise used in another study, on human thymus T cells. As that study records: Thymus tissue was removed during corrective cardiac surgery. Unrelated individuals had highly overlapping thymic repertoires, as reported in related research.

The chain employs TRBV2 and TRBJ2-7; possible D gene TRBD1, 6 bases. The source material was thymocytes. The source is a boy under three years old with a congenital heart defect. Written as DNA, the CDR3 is TGTGCCAGCACACCCCGGACAGACCGCTCCTACGAGCAGTACTTC. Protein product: CASTPRTDRSYEQYF.